This TCR beta chain was obtained from a study of sequential checkpoint blockade in melanoma. Indicated treatment: randomized to nivolumab then ipilimumab (arm A) or the reverse (arm B). No patient had prior DNA-damaging chemotherapy. Sorted cells were live CD3+CD8+, lacking CD19 and CD56, from PBMCs. Libraries were prepared by immunoSEQ multiplex PCR; TCRdb keeps only in-frame clonotypes and omits some of them. The sample lists under 15,000 clones, under 90% occurring once. This sequence was found in a human donor with melanoma. This sample comprised CD8+ T cells sorted from blood (inferred from file names), obtained from a patient given nivolumab and ipilimumab in sequence.

The CDR3 reads CASSQDPGQVETQYF. The CDR3, as DNA: TGCGCCAGCAGCCAAGATCCGGGACAGGTAGAGACCCAGTACTTC. The chain uses TRBV4-1 and TRBJ2-5; 8 nucleotides agree with TRBD1. CDR1 is MGHRA, CDR2 YSYEKL, per germline. Trimming at V came to 0 bases and at J to 4 bases, leaving 4 bases not matched to a gene. The CDR3 totals 15 residues.